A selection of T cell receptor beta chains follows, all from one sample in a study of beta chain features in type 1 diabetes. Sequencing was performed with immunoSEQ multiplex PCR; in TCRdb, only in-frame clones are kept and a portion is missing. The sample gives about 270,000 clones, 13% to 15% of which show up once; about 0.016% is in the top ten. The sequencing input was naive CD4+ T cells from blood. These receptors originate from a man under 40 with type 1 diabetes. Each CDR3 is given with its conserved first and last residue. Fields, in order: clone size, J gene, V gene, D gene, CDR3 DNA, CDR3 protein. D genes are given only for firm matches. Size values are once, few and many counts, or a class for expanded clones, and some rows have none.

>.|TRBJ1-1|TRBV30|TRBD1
TGTGCCTGGAGTGACCCGGGACAGGGACTAAGAGCTTTCTTT
CAWSDPGQGLRAFF
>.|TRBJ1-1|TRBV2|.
TGTGCCAGCGGCGGGCTGATGAACACTGAAGCTTTCTTT
CASGGLMNTEAFF
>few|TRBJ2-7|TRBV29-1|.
TGCAGCGTTGAGAGCCGCTCCTACGAGCAGTACTTC
CSVESRSYEQYF
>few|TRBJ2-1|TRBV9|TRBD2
TGTGCCAGCAGCGTAGGTCTGAGTCTAGCGGGAGATTACAATGAGCAGTTCTTC
CASSVGLSLAGDYNEQFF
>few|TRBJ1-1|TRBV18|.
TGTGCCAGCTCACCCCCTTCAGGGCGGCATCTGAACACTGAAGCTTTCTTT
CASSPPSGRHLNTEAFF
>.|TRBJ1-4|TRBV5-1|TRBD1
TGCGCCAGCAGCTTTGGACAGGGTAGTGAAAAACTGTTTTTT
CASSFGQGSEKLFF
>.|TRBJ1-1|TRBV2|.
TGTGCCAGCAGTGGTCGGGTTAGGACTGAAGCTTTCTTT
CASSGRVRTEAFF
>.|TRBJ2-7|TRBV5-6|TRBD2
TGTGCCAGCAGCTTCACTAGCGGGAGCTACGAGCAGTACTTC
CASSFTSGSYEQYF
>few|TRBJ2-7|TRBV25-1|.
TGTGCCAGCAGTGTGCTTGGAGGTGACGAGCAGTACTTC
CASSVLGGDEQYF
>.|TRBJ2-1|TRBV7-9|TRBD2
TGTGCCAGCAGCCTTAGCGGGAGTAAATACAATGAGCAGTTCTTC
CASSLSGSKYNEQFF
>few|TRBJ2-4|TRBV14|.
TGTGCCAGCAGCCAAGAGGCCGGTTCCAATCGGGACATTCAGTACTTC
CASSQEAGSNRDIQYF
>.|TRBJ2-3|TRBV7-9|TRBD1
TGTGCCAGCAGCGCTCGGGACAGAAGCACAGATACGCAGTATTTT
CASSARDRSTDTQYF
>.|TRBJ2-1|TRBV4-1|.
TGCGCCAGCAGCCAGAACCCTAGCTCCTACAATGAGCAGTTCTTC
CASSQNPSSYNEQFF
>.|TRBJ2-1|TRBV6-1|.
TGTGCCAGCGAAAGCGGAGCCTACAATGAGCAGTTCTTC
CASESGAYNEQFF
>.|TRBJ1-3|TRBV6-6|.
TGTGCCAGCAAGACTAATCCTGGAAACACCATATATTTT
CASKTNPGNTIYF
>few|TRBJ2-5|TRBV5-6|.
TGTGCCAGCAGCTTGAGGTCGGGGCAGGGGTTGGAGACCCAGTACTTC
CASSLRSGQGLETQYF
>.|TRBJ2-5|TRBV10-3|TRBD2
TGTGCCATCAGTGGACTAGCGGAGAAAGAGACCCAGTACTTC
CAISGLAEKETQYF
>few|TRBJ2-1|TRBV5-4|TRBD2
TGTGCCAGCAGCCCCGCTAGCGGGAGGGACAATGAGCAGTTCTTC
CASSPASGRDNEQFF
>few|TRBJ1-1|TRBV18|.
TGTGCCAGCTCATACCAGGCCGAAGAAGCTTTCTTT
CASSYQAEEAFF
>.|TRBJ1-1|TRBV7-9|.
TGTGCCAGCAGCCTATCGGGGGGGATGGGCACTGAAGCTTTCTTT
CASSLSGGMGTEAFF
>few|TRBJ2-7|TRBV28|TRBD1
TGTGCCAGCAGTTTTTCAGGGGGCGGCGAGTACGAGCAGTACTTC
CASSFSGGGEYEQYF
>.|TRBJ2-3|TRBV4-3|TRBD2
TGCGCCAGCAGCCTAGGCCCTAGCGGAGACACAGATACGCAGTATTTT
CASSLGPSGDTDTQYF
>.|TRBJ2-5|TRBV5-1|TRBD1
TGCGCCAGCAGCTTGGCTGGGACAGAACAAGAGACCCAGTACTTC
CASSLAGTEQETQYF
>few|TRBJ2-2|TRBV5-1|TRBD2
TGCGCCAGCAGCGCCGGGCTAGCGGGAACGAACACCGGGGAGCTGTTTTTT
CASSAGLAGTNTGELFF
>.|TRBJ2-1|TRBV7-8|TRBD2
TGTGCCAGCTTGATAGCGGGAGGCGTAGATGAGCAGTTCTTC
CASLIAGGVDEQFF
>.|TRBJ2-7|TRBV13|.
TGTGCCAGCAGCCCCCGCTCCGACGGGTACGAGCAGTACTTC
CASSPRSDGYEQYF
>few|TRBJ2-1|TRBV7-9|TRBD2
TGTGCCAGCAGCCCGGGGACTAGCCCCGGCTATGAGCAGTTCTTC
CASSPGTSPGYEQFF
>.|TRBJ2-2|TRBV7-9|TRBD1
TGTGCCAGCAGCGGACAGGGGTCAGGCACCGGGGAGCTGTTTTTT
CASSGQGSGTGELFF